These T cell receptor beta chains were read from a single sample in a study of cytomegalovirus exposure and HLA in healthy donors. Only in-frame clones appear in the TCRdb table, and some are missing; sequencing was by immunoSEQ multiplex PCR. The table records over 70,000 clones, approximately 94% of them present only once. The specimen sequenced was PBMCs. The receptors derive from a woman aged 18-30 years in good health and CMV-seronegative. CDR3s include the opening cysteine and the closing phenylalanine or tryptophan. D genes are given only for firm matches. For some rows the clone size is stated as once, few or many, or as a class when expanded; others skip it.

TRBV9,NA,TRBD2,TRBJ2-1,CASSALRTSGEGEQFF,TGTGCCAGCAGCGCCCTACGGACTAGCGGGGAAGGTGAGCAGTTCTTC
TRBV14,NA,NA,TRBJ1-5,CASSQGEYQPQHF,TGTGCCAGCAGCCAAGGGGAGTATCAGCCCCAGCATTTT
TRBV28,few,NA,TRBJ1-1,CASRVTEMNTEAFF,TGTGCCAGCAGGGTGACAGAAATGAACACTGAAGCTTTCTTT
TRBV7-2,NA,NA,TRBJ1-2,CASSLDSAGNYYGYTF,TGTGCCAGCAGCTTAGATTCTGCAGGGAACTACTATGGCTACACCTTC
TRBV27,NA,TRBD1,TRBJ1-5,CASSPTGQGNQPQHF,TGTGCCAGCAGTCCGACAGGGCAAGGGAATCAGCCCCAGCATTTT
TRBV20-1,NA,NA,TRBJ1-4,CSALQALTVFF,TGCAGTGCTCTGCAGGCCCTCACCGTGTTTTTT
TRBV5-8,NA,TRBD1,TRBJ2-7,CASSFPGQGGDEQYF,TGTGCCAGCAGCTTCCCGGGACAGGGGGGAGACGAGCAGTACTTC
TRBV27,NA,TRBD2,TRBJ2-3,CASRRGGKDTQYF,TGTGCCAGCAGGCGGGGGGGCAAAGATACGCAGTATTTT
TRBV10-3,NA,TRBD2,TRBJ2-5,CAISERGAQETQYF,TGTGCCATCTCGGAGCGGGGGGCGCAAGAGACCCAGTACTTC
TRBV30,NA,NA,TRBJ1-6,CACSLQGSPYSPLHF,TGTGCCTGCTCTTTACAGGGAAGCCCATATTCACCCCTCCACTTT
TRBV19,once,NA,TRBJ1-6,CASSIGFGSPLHF,TGTGCCAGTAGTATTGGTTTCGGGTCACCCCTCCACTTT
TRBV6-5,NA,TRBD1,TRBJ2-7,CASRTGTAGAEQYF,TGTGCCAGCAGGACCGGGACAGCCGGCGCCGAGCAGTACTTC
TRBV2,NA,NA,TRBJ1-2,CASSNDIGYGYTF,TGTGCCAGCAGCAACGACATAGGATATGGCTACACCTTC
TRBV9,NA,NA,TRBJ2-7,CASSVGGDRVQYF,TGTGCCAGCAGCGTAGGTGGAGATCGCGTGCAGTACTTC
TRBV28,NA,TRBD1,TRBJ1-2,CASSSLRTGNGYTF,TGTGCCAGCAGTTCCCTTAGGACAGGGAATGGCTACACCTTC
TRBV30,NA,NA,TRBJ1-2,CAWSVLRVHGYTF,TGTGCCTGGAGTGTATTACGGGTGCATGGCTACACCTTC
TRBV19,once,TRBD1,TRBJ2-3,CASSLLTWGTGFTDTQYF,TGTGCCAGTAGTCTTCTTACTTGGGGGACAGGGTTCACAGATACGCAGTATTTT
TRBV6-1,NA,TRBD2,TRBJ2-2,CASSEYSSGEELFF,TGTGCCAGCAGTGAATATTCTAGCGGGGAGGAGCTGTTTTTT
TRBV28,once,NA,TRBJ1-3,CASSTPGTFGNTIYF,TGTGCCAGCAGTACCCCCGGGACTTTCGGAAACACCATATATTTT
TRBV7-2,NA,TRBD2,TRBJ2-7,CASSSSGGLEQYF,TGTGCCAGCAGCTCTAGCGGGGGGCTCGAGCAGTACTTC
TRBV19,few,TRBD1,TRBJ1-1,CASSNRWDSSNTEAFF,TGTGCCAGTAGTAATCGCTGGGACAGCTCTAACACTGAAGCTTTCTTT
TRBV19,NA,NA,TRBJ2-2,CASSTTGGQSAGELFF,TGTGCCAGTAGTACTACCGGGGGACAGAGCGCCGGGGAGCTGTTTTTT
TRBV28,NA,NA,TRBJ1-2,CASSFLTGNYGYTF,TGTGCCAGCAGTTTCCTCACGGGTAACTATGGCTACACCTTC
TRBV6-1,few,TRBD1,TRBJ1-6,CASSVDRTLNNSPLHF,TGTGCCAGCAGTGTGGACAGGACACTAAATAATTCACCCCTCCACTTT
TRBV25-1,NA,NA,TRBJ1-1,CASSERVAGSTEAFF,TGTGCCAGCAGTGAAAGGGTGGCGGGATCCACTGAAGCTTTCTTT
TRBV7-2,NA,NA,TRBJ2-6,CASSLRSGSGANVLTF,TGTGCCAGCAGCTTACGGTCCGGCTCTGGGGCCAACGTCCTGACTTTC
TRBV5-3,NA,NA,TRBJ2-1,CARSLAKGHYNEQFF,TGTGCCAGAAGCTTGGCCAAGGGACACTACAATGAGCAGTTCTTC
TRBV29-1,NA,NA,TRBJ1-1,CSVSPGYLNTEAFF,TGCAGCGTTTCTCCGGGATACCTGAACACTGAAGCTTTCTTT
TRBV4-2,NA,TRBD2,TRBJ2-1,CASSPGGAGNEQFF,TGTGCCAGCAGCCCCGGGGGGGCGGGCAATGAGCAGTTCTTC
TRBV5-1,once,TRBD1,TRBJ1-5,CASSASGQGNQPQHF,TGCGCCAGCAGCGCCTCGGGACAGGGCAATCAGCCCCAGCATTTT
TRBV18,NA,TRBD2,TRBJ2-3,CASSPPSSGGLRDTQYF,TGTGCCAGCTCACCACCGTCTAGCGGGGGCCTGCGGGATACGCAGTATTTT
TRBV9,few,NA,TRBJ2-2,CASSVGRAGANTGELFF,TGTGCCAGCAGCGTAGGAAGGGCAGGGGCGAACACCGGGGAGCTGTTTTTT
TRBV5-1,once,NA,TRBJ1-6,CASSFQGSYNSPLHF,TGCGCCAGCAGCTTCCAGGGCTCCTATAATTCACCCCTCCACTTT
TRBV19,NA,NA,TRBJ2-1,CASSEEGGAYNEQFF,TGTGCCAGTTCCGAAGAGGGGGGGGCCTACAATGAGCAGTTCTTC
TRBV29-1,NA,NA,TRBJ1-1,CSVEFAGAEAFF,TGCAGCGTGGAGTTCGCGGGGGCGGAAGCTTTCTTT
TRBV5-6,NA,NA,TRBJ2-4,CASSPTERGNIQYF,TGTGCCAGCAGCCCCACAGAACGGGGGAACATTCAGTACTTC
TRBV30,few,NA,TRBJ1-1,CAWSEAGHTEAFF,TGTGCCTGGAGTGAGGCAGGGCACACTGAAGCTTTCTTT
TRBV18,NA,NA,TRBJ1-2,CASSPQGVTYGYTF,TGTGCCAGCTCACCTCAGGGTGTCACCTATGGCTACACCTTC
TRBV4-1,NA,NA,TRBJ2-1,CASSQVLRGQTYNEQFF,TGCGCCAGCAGCCAAGTACTGCGGGGGCAGACCTACAATGAGCAGTTCTTC
TRBV5-4,NA,TRBD1,TRBJ1-1,CASSWTGRNTEAFF,TGTGCCAGCAGCTGGACAGGTAGAAACACTGAAGCTTTCTTT
TRBV19,NA,NA,TRBJ1-5,CASSINRIYQPQHF,TGTGCCAGTAGTATTAACAGGATTTATCAGCCCCAGCATTTT
TRBV5-1,NA,TRBD1,TRBJ1-2,CASSQDRRGYTF,TGCGCCAGCAGCCAGGACAGGCGAGGCTACACCTTC
TRBV28,NA,TRBD1,TRBJ1-2,CASNRQGAQSGYTF,TGTGCCAGCAATCGACAGGGGGCGCAAAGTGGCTACACCTTC
TRBV5-1,NA,NA,TRBJ1-1,CASSLVVGQVTEAFF,TGCGCCAGCAGCTTGGTGGTGGGGCAGGTCACTGAAGCTTTCTTT
TRBV27,NA,NA,TRBJ1-1,CASSSGYTEAFF,TGTGCCAGCAGTTCAGGTTACACTGAAGCTTTCTTT
TRBV10-3,NA,NA,TRBJ1-5,CATGGGLSNQPQHF,TGTGCCACCGGGGGGGGACTTAGCAATCAGCCCCAGCATTTT
TRBV11-2,NA,TRBD1,TRBJ2-1,CASHRTGQGGWNEQFF,TGTGCCAGCCATAGAACGGGACAGGGGGGCTGGAATGAGCAGTTCTTC
TRBV5-1,NA,TRBD1,TRBJ2-7,CASSLQGARYEQYF,TGCGCCAGCAGCTTGCAGGGGGCCAGGTACGAGCAGTACTTC